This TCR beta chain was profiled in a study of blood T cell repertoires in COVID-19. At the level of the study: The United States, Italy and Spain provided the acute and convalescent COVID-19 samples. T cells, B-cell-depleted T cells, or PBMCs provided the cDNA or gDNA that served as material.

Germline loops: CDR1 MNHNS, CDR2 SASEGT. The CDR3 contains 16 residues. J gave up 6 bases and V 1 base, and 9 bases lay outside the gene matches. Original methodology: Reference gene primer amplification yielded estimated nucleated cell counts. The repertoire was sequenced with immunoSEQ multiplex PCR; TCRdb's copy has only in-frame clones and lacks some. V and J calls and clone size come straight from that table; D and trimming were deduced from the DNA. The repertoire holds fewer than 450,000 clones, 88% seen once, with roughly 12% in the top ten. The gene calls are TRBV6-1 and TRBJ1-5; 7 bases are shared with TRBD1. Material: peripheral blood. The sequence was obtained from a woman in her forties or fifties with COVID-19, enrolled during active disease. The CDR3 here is CASSEGIDRAGQPQHF. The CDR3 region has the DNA TGTGCCAGCAGTGAAGGGATAGACAGGGCGGGTCAGCCCCAGCATTTT.